This TCR beta chain was documented in a study of blood T cell repertoires in COVID-19. The method was immunoSEQ multiplex PCR; TCRdb's version includes in-frame clones alone and lacks a portion of them. The profile shows under 450,000 clones, less than 90% of them singletons. This clonotype originated in a woman aged 45 to 65 who had recovered from COVID-19. The sample consisted of PBMCs or T cells enriched from blood (not recorded which).

In nucleotides, the CDR3 is TGTGCCAGCAGCCAATACGAACGACTAGCGGGGGGGAGGGAGACCCAGTACTTC. Its protein is CASSQYERLAGGRETQYF. This chain links TRBV3-1 (or the pseudogene TRBV3-2) with TRBJ2-5; 14 bases map to TRBD2. The J segment lost 5 bases and the V segment lost 2 bases, leaving 10 bases of the junction unmatched. Germline lookup yields CDR1 LGHDT and CDR2 YNNKEL (reference sequence). The CDR3 covers 18 residues.